The T cell receptor (beta chain) under discussion was sequenced for a study of T cells after yellow fever vaccination. As for the study in general: SMART-Seq v4 Ultra Low Input prepared the low-cell-number fractions. Points from the study as a whole: Post-booster reappearance was seen for most primary-vaccination clones (about 96% CD4, about 90% CD8). Abundant bulk-derived clonotypes could contaminate FACS-sorted repertoires.

A universal primer site and UMIs were added as TCR cDNA was made by 5'RACE template switching. One entry per CDR3 protein, called by TCRdb with MiXCR from the 5' RACE reads. The sample includes some 300,000 distinct CDR3 sequences, roughly 8.7% of them seen just once. A note on this clonotype: Its specificity is not known.

The CDR3 extends over 17 amino acids. The germline V gene has CDR1 LGHNA and CDR2 YNFKEQ. With 4 bases removed from V and 2 bases from J, the gap between germline ends came to 21 bases. This sequence originates from a man aged 18 to 30 who received the YFV17D yellow fever vaccine. J is TRBJ2-7 and V is TRBV4-2, with D perhaps assigned TRBD1 or TRBD2 (6 bases each). The material was CD4+ T cells sorted from PBMCs, obtained 5 days after the yellow fever booster vaccination. CDR3 residues: CASSRLGRGDGTYEQYF. CDR3 sequence (DNA): TGTGCCAGCAGCCGCCTGGGTAGGGGGGACGGGACCTACGAGCAGTACTTC.